This TCR beta chain originates from a study of shared clonotypes between healthy human individuals. About this clone: Distinct nucleotide sequences in the sample also encode this CDR3.

Unmatched junction bases numbered 3, after V lost 4 bases and J lost 4 bases. CDR1 and CDR2 from the germline V gene are SGHRS and YFSETQ. The CDR3 extends over 14 amino acids. Profiling relied on immunoSEQ multiplex PCR, and the TCRdb table lists in-frame clones only, not all of them. The data show about 2.4 million clones, under 95% seen once. The V call is TRBV5-1, the J call TRBJ1-5; 9 bases fit TRBD1. Sequencing input: naive CD4+ T cells from PBMCs. Regarding subset: CD45RA+ positively selected. This receptor was identified in a man aged 18 to 30 in good health. Some clones in this sample may be carry-over from other donors' samples. The CDR3, as DNA: TGCGCCAGCAGCCTCGGGACAGGGAATCAGCCCCAGCATTTT. Translated, it gives CASSLGTGNQPQHF.